The entry that follows covers one T cell receptor (beta chain) sequence. Its antigen is not known. The sample belongs to a study of OX40 agonist ivuxolimab in advanced cancers. Study summary: Ivuxolimab was delivered to patients intravenously every 2 weeks at doses spanning 0.01 to 10 mg/kg.

Using immunoSEQ multiplex PCR, the repertoire was profiled, and TCRdb retains in-frame clones only, with some absent. The sample records 55,000 to 65,000 clones, about 90% being singletons. General study findings and limits: On average, a greater number of expanded clones characterised CD8+ T cells relative to CD4+. Partial responders dosed at 0.1-3.0 mg/kg displayed clonal expansion ranking among the lowest.

The CDR3 is 13 amino acids. V dropped 2 bases and J dropped 6; count of bases not matched to a gene: 2. Per the germline V gene, CDR1 is SGHTA and CDR2 is FQGNSA. Material: CD4+ or CD8+ T cells sorted from blood, obtained in a trial of the OX40 agonist ivuxolimab. The rearrangement links TRBV7-2 to TRBJ2-5; TRBD2 agrees at 8 bases. The sequence derives from an adult with an advanced solid tumor such as melanoma, head and neck, liver or kidney cancer. The CDR3: CASSLPGGKTQYF. The CDR3 coding sequence is TGTGCCAGCAGCTTACCGGGAGGGAAGACCCAGTACTTC. Variable domain in full (rest from reference TRBV7-2 and TRBJ2-5): GAGVSQSPSNKVTEKGKDVELRCDPISGHTALYWYRQSLGQGLEFLIYFQGNSAPDKSGLPSDRFSAERTGGSVSTLTIQRTQQEDSAVYLCASSLPGGKTQYFGPGTRLLVL.